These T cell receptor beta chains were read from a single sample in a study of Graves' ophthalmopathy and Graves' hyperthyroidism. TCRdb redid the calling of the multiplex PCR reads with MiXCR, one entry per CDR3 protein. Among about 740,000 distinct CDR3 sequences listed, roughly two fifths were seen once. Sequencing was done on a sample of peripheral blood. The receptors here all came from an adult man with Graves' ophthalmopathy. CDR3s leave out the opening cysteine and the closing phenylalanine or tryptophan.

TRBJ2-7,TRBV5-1,ASSLDSGADEQY
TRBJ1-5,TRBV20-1,SALGPTVDSNQPQH
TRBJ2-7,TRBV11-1,ASSFVPPYEQY
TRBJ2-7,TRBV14,ASSQRQGAEQY
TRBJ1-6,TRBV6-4,ASSYPRGWSSYNSPLH
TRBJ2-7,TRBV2,ASSRPNRGLEYEQY
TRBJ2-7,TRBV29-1,SVEKLDRPTYEQY
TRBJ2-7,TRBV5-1,ASSGASGDYEQY
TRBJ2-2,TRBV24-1,ATSRQGGNTGELF
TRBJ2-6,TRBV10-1,ASSGWGPGTGANVLT
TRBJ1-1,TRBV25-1,ASSEPRTGGVTEAF
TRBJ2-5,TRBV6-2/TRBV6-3,ASSYSLRGQETQY
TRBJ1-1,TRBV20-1,SAQGGYTEAF
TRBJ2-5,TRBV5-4,ASSSGTQETQY
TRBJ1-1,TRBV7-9,ASKGQGEPTEAF
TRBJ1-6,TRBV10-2,ASSEWDGDSPLH
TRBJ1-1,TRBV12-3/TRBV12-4,ASGLTGSNTEAF
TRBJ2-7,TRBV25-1,ASSLWSGGVRYEQY
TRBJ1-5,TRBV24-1,ASSHIPRNSNQPQH
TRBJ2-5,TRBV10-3,ASSIRVGETQY
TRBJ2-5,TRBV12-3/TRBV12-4,ASTPRPGETQY
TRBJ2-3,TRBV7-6,ASSQANTDTQY
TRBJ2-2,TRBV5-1,ASSPGARPGTGELF
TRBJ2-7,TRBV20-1,SARARHQSSYEQY
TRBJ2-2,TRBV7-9,ASSLTGAHTGELF
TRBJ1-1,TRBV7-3,ASRKGGAGTEAF
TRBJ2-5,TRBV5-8,ASSLLRAQETQY
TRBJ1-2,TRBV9,ASSPTSRQTNYGYT
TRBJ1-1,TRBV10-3,ASSHTLEAF
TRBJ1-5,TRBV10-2,ASRPDRGNQPQH
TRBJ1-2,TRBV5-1,ASSPDSSWGYT
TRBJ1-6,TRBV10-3,AISEQNGSPLH
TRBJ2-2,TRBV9,ASSAGHTGELF
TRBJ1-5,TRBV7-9,ASSLVADQPQH
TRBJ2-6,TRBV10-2,ASSDRGTGANVLT
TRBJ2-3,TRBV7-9,ASSRKGGSTADTQY
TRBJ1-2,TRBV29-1,SVGGQGTVPYSGYT
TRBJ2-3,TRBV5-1,ASSLDIADTDTQY
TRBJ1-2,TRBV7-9,ASSLGRGRAKDYGYT
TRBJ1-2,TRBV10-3,ASSSPRGGGYT
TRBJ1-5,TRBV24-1,ANSYLHQQSNQPQH
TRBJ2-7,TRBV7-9,ASSLAPQTGIYEQY
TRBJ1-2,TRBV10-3,ASSSLSRRGSYT
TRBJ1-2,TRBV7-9,ASVDSTGRYGYT
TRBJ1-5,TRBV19,ASSIVADRVRSQPQH
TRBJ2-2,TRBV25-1,AAGTNTGELF
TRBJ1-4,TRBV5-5,ASRSTPIFSTNEKLF
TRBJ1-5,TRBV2,ASSVGQPQH
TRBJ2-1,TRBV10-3,ASSEAPWVGALGYEQF
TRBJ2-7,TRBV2,AIPGRGYEQY
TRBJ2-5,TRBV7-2,ASSPDGSRETQY
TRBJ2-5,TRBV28,ASRGAAGQETQY
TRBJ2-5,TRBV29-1,SVGGPTQETQY
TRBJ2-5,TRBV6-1,AIRVPKRETQY
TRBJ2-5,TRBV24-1,ASNPAGGEETQY